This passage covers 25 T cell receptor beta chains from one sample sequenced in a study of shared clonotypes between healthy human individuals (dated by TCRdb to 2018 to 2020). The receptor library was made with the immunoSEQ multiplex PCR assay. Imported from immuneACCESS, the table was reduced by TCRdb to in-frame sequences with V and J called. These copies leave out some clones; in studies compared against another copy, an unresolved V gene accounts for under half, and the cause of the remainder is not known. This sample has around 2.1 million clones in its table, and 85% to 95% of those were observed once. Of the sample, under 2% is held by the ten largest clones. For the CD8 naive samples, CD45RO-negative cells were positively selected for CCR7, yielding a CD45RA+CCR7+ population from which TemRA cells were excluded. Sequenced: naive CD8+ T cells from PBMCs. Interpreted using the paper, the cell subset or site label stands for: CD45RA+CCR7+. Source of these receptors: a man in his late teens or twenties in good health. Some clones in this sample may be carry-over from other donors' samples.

In nucleotides, the CDR3 is TGTGCAGGGTATTCTCGGGGGGCCTACGAGCAGTACTTC. It encodes CAGYSRGAYEQYF. The chain has TRBV12-2 and TRBJ2-7; no DNA check was done on the table's D call, TRBD2. TRBV12-2 is reported as a pseudogene. The CDR3 consists of 13 residues.

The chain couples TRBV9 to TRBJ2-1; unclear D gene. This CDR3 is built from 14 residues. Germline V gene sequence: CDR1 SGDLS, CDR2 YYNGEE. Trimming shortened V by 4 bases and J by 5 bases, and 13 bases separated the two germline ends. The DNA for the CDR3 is TGTGCCAGCAGCATCAGTGGAGATAACAATGAGCAGTTCTTC. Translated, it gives CASSISGDNNEQFF.

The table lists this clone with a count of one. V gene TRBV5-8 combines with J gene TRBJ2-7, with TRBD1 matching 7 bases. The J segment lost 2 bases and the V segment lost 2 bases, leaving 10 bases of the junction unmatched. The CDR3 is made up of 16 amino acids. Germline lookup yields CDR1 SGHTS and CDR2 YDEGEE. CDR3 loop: CASSLVQGLLTYEQYF. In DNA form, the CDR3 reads TGTGCCAGCAGCTTAGTACAGGGGCTACTTACCTACGAGCAGTACTTC.

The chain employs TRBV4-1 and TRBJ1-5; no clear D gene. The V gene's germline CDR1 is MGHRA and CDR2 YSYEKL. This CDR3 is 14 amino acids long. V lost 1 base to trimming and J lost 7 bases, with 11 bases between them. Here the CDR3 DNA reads TGCGCCAGCAGCCAAGTAGTCGCGAGGCAGCCCCAGCATTTT. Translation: CASSQVVARQPQHF.

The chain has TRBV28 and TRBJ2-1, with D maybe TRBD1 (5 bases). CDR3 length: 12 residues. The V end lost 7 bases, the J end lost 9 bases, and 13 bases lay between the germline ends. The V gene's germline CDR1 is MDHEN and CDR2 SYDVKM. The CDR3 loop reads CASNWSRGEQFF. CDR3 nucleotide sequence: TGTGCCAGCAATTGGAGTAGGGGTGAGCAGTTCTTC.

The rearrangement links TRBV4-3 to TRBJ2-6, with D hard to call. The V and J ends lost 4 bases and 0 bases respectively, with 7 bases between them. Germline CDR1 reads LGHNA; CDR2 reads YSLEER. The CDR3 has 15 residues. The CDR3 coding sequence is TGCGCCAGCAGCCTGGTGGTCTCTGGGGCCAACGTCCTGACTTTC. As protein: CASSLVVSGANVLTF.

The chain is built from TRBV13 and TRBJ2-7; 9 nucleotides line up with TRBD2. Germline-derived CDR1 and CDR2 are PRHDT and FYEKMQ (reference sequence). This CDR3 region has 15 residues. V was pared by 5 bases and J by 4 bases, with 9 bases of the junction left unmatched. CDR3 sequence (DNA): TGTGCCAGCAGCCCCCCTGGGACTAGCCCTTACGAGCAGTACTTC. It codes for CASSPPGTSPYEQYF.

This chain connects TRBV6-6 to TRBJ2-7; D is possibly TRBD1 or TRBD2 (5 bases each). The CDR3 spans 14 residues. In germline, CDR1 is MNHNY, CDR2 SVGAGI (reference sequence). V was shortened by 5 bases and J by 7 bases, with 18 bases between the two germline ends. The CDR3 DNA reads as TGTGCCAGCAGTCCCTACTCGGACACGGGGGAGCAGTACTTC. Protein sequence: CASSPYSDTGEQYF.

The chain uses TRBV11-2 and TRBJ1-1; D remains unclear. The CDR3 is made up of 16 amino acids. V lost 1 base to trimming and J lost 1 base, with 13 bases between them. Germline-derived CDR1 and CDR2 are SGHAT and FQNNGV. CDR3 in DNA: TGTGCCAGCAGCTTAGGGACCGCCTCGGGGAACACTGAAGCTTTCTTT. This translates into CASSLGTASGNTEAFF.

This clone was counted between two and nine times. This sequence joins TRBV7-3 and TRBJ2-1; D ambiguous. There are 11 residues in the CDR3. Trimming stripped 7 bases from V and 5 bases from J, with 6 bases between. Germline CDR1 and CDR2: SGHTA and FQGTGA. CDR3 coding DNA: TGTGCCAGCACCCCGAACAATGAGCAGTTCTTC. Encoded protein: CASTPNNEQFF.

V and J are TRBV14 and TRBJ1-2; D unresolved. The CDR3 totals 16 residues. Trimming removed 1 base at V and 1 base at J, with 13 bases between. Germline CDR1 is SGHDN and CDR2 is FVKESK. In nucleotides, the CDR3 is TGTGCCAGCAGCCAAGTCAGGCAGGACCATAACTATGGCTACACCTTC. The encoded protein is CASSQVRQDHNYGYTF.

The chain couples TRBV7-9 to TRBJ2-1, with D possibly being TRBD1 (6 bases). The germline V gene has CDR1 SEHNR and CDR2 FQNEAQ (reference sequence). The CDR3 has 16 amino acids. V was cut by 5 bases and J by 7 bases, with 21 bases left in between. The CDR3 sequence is CASSLTGFHPLNEQFF. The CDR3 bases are TGTGCCAGCAGCCTAACAGGGTTCCACCCGTTGAATGAGCAGTTCTTC.

In DNA, the CDR3 is TGTGCCAGCGCAACAGGGGGCTCGGAGACCCAGTACTTC. This gives the protein CASATGGSETQYF. This chain links TRBV25-1 with TRBJ2-5, with 9 bases fitting TRBD1. J lost 5 bases, V lost 8 bases, and 6 bases had no gene match. CDR3 length equals 13 residues. Germline CDR1 reads MGHDK; CDR2 reads SYGVNS.

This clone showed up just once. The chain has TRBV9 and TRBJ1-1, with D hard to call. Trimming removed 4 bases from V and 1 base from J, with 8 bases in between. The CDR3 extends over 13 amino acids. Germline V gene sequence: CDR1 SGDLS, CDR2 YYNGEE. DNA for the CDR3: TGTGCCAGCAGCCATAGTTCGAACACTGAAGCTTTCTTT. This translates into CASSHSSNTEAFF.

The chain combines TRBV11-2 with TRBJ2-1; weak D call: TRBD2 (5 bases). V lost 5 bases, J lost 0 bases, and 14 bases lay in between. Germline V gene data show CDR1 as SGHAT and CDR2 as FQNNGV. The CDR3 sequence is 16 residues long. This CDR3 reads CASSLSSGTSYNEQFF. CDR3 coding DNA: TGTGCCAGCAGCCTTTCAAGCGGTACCTCCTACAATGAGCAGTTCTTC.

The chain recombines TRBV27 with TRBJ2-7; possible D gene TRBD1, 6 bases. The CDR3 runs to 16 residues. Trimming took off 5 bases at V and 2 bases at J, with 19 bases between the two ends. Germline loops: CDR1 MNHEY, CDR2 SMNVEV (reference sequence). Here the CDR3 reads CASSPSMGAATYEQYF. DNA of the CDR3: TGTGCCAGCAGTCCCTCCATGGGGGCGGCAACCTACGAGCAGTACTTC.

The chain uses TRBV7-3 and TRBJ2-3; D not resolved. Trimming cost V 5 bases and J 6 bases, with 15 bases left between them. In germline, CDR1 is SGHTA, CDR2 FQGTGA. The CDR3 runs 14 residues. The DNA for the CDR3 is TGTGCCAGCAGCCCCAATGGGAACCCGGATACGCAGTATTTT. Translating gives CASSPNGNPDTQYF.

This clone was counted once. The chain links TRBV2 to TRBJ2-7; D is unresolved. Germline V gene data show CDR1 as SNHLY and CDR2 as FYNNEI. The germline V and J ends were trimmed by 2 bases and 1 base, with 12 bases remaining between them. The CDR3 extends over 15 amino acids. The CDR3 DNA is TGTGCCAGCAGTGAAAGTCATCCGGCTTCCTACGAGCAGTACTTC. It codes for CASSESHPASYEQYF.

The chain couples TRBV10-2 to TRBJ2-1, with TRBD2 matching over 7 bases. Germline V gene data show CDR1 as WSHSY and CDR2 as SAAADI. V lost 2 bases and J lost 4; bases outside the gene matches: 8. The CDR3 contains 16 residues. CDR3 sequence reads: CASSEVGRASYNEQFF. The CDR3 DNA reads TGCGCCAGCAGTGAGGTGGGGAGGGCCTCGTACAATGAGCAGTTCTTC.

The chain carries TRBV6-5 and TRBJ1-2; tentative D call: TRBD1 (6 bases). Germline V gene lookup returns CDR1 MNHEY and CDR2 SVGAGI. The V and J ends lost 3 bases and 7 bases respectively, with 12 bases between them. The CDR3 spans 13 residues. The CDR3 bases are TGTGCCAGCAGTTATATCGGGGGCACTGGCTACACCTTC. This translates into CASSYIGGTGYTF.

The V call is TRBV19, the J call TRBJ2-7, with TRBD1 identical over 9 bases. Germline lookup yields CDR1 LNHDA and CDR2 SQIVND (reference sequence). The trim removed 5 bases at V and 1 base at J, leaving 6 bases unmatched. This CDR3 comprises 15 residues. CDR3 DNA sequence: TGTGCCAGTAGTCCTTCGGACAGGGGATCCTACGAGCAGTACTTC. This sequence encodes CASSPSDRGSYEQYF. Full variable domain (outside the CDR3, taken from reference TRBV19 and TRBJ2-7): DGGITQSPKYLFRKEGQNVTLSCEQNLNHDAMYWYRQDPGQGLRLIYYSQIVNDFQKGDIAEGYSVSREKKESFPLTVTSAQKNPTAFYLCASSPSDRGSYEQYFGPGTRLTVT.

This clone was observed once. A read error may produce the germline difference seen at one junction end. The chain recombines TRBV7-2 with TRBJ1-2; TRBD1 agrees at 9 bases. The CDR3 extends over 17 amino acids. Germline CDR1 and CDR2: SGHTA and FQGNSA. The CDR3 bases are TGTGCCAGCAGCTTAGTAACCCCGGGACAGGGAATGTATGGCTCCACCTTC. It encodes CASSLVTPGQGMYGSTF.

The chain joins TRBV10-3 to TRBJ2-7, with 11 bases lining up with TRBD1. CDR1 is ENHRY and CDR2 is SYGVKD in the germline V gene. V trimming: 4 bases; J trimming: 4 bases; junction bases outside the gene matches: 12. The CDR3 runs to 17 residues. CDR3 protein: CAISGTPWGQGDYEQYF. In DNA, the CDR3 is TGTGCCATCAGTGGTACACCTTGGGGACAGGGGGATTACGAGCAGTACTTC.

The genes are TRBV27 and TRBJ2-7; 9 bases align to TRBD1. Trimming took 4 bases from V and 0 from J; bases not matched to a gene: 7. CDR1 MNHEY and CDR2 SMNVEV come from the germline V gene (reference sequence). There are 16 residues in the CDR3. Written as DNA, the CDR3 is TGTGCCAGCAGTTCCGGGACAGGGAAGCCCTCCTACGAGCAGTACTTC. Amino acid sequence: CASSSGTGKPSYEQYF.

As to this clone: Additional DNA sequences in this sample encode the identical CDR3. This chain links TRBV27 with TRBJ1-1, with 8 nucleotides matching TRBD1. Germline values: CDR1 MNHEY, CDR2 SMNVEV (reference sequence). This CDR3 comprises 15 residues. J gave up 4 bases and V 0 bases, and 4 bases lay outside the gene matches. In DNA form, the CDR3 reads TGTGCCAGCAGTTTATCGGCAGGGGGCGGCACTGAAGCTTTCTTT. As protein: CASSLSAGGGTEAFF.